The sequence of this T cell receptor (beta chain) was determined in a study of blood T cell repertoires in COVID-19. The overall study: Collection of acute and convalescent COVID-19 samples took place in the United States, Italy and Spain. Sample material is recorded as cDNA or gDNA derived from T cells, B-cell-depleted T cells, or PBMCs.

This clone was seen at least ten times. In the authors' workflow: Estimates of nucleated cell counts were drawn from the amplification of reference gene primers. TCRdb's table, derived via immunoSEQ multiplex PCR, lists solely in-frame clones and lacks some. D and trimming were read from the DNA, whereas the V and J calls and clone size are those reported in that table. Here the sample spans 150,000 or so clones, about 74% being singletons. This CDR3 spans 15 amino acids. Germline lookup yields CDR1 KGHDR and CDR2 SFDVKD. The germline V and J ends were trimmed by 6 bases and 5 bases, with 19 bases remaining between them.

The V call is TRBV24-1, the J call TRBJ2-7; the D gene is possibly TRBD2 (6 bases). Sequencing was performed on peripheral blood. The source is a woman older than 75 with acute or convalescent COVID-19. The CDR3 spells CATSMGGALGDEQYF. The CDR3 DNA follows: TGTGCCACCAGTATGGGCGGGGCCCTCGGGGACGAGCAGTACTTC.